This T cell receptor (beta chain) was captured in a study of blood T cell repertoires in COVID-19. Study in general: COVID-19 samples, acute and convalescent, were from the United States, Italy and Spain.

Germline loops: CDR1 MNHEY, CDR2 SMNVEV (reference sequence). With 5 bases clipped from V and 4 bases from J, the junction kept 1 base outside the gene matches. CDR3 length: 12 amino acids. Measured with immunoSEQ multiplex PCR; TCRdb has only the in-frame clones, and not every one. The sample consists of some 240,000 clones, 75% to 90% of them appearing once. The J gene is TRBJ1-2, the V gene TRBV27; TRBD1 agrees at 7 bases. The receptor was derived from a man between 60 and 70 years old who had recovered from COVID-19. Sequencing was done on a sample of peripheral blood. The CDR3 spells CASSRDSYGYTF. The CDR3 DNA reads as TGTGCCAGCAGTCGGGACAGCTATGGCTACACCTTC.